The T cell receptor beta chain described here comes from a study of cytomegalovirus exposure and HLA in healthy donors. Trimming removed 4 bases at V and 7 bases at J, with 15 bases between. The CDR3 is made up of 15 amino acids. CDR1 is SGHRS, CDR2 YFSETQ, per germline. It was with 60 Vbeta and 13 Jbeta primers that the PCR ran. Assay used: immunoSEQ multiplex PCR; TCRdb lists only in-frame clones, some missing. The repertoire includes under 200,000 clones, 75% to 90% of them detected once, and roughly 2% sits in the top ten. The receptor was derived from a human donor in good health. The source material was PBMCs. The V call is TRBV5-1, the J call TRBJ1-6; TRBD1 might be the D (5 bases). The CDR3 nucleotides read TGCGCCAGCAGCCCGGGGGTAGGGCTCAATTCACCCCTCCACTTT. It is translated as CASSPGVGLNSPLHF.